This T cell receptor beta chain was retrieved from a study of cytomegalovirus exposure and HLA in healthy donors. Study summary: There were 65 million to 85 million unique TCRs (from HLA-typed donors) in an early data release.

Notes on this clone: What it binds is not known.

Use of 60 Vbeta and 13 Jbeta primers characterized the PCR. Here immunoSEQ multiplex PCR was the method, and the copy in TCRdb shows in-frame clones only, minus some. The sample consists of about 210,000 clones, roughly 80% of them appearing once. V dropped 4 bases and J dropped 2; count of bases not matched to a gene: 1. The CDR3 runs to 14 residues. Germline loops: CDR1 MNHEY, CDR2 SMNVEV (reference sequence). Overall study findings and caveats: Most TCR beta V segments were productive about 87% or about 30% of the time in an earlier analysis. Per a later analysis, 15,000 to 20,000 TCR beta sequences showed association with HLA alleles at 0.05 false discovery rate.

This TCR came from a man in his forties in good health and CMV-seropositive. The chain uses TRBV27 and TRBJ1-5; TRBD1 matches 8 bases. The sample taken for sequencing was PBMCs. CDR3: CASSSGGGNQPQHF. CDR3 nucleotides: TGTGCCAGCAGTTCAGGGGGCGGCAATCAGCCCCAGCATTTT.